These T cell receptor beta chains were read from a single sample in a study of beta chain features in type 1 diabetes. Some clones are missing from TCRdb's copy, which holds only in-frame ones; the method was immunoSEQ multiplex PCR. The sample lists 300,000 to 350,000 clones, about a tenth occurring once. The specimen sequenced was central memory CD4+ T cells from blood. Every receptor here comes from a man under 40 with type 1 diabetes. Both conserved end residues are part of each CDR3. A D gene is named only where the DNA matches it firmly. Expanded clones get a size class; other rows say once, few or many, or leave the size out.

j_call: TRBJ1-4; d_call: NA; clone_size: many; v_call: TRBV7-9; cdr3_aa: CASSTLRVRDEKLFF; cdr3_nt: TGTGCCAGCAGCACGCTCAGGGTGAGGGATGAAAAACTGTTTTTT
j_call: TRBJ2-2; d_call: NA; clone_size: few; v_call: TRBV9; cdr3_aa: CASRAGNTGELFF; cdr3_nt: TGTGCCAGCAGAGCGGGGAACACCGGGGAGCTGTTTTTT
j_call: TRBJ2-7; d_call: NA; clone_size: few; v_call: TRBV18; cdr3_aa: CASSPLALVDEQYF; cdr3_nt: TGTGCCAGCTCCCCTCTAGCCCTAGTGGACGAGCAGTACTTC
j_call: TRBJ2-7; d_call: TRBD2; clone_size: NA; v_call: TRBV7-2; cdr3_aa: CASSLVPGGAHEQYF; cdr3_nt: TGTGCCAGCAGCTTAGTTCCCGGGGGGGCCCACGAGCAGTACTTC
j_call: TRBJ2-7; d_call: NA; clone_size: NA; v_call: TRBV21-1; cdr3_aa: CASSKEGTGPYEQYF; cdr3_nt: TGTGCCAGCAGCAAGGAGGGGACAGGGCCCTACGAGCAGTACTTC
j_call: TRBJ1-6; d_call: TRBD1; clone_size: few; v_call: TRBV4-3; cdr3_aa: CASSQEWLRTGGNSPLHF; cdr3_nt: TGCGCCAGCAGCCAAGAATGGCTGAGGACAGGGGGGAATTCACCCCTCCACTTT
j_call: TRBJ2-7; d_call: NA; clone_size: NA; v_call: TRBV6-1; cdr3_aa: CASSVRYEQYF; cdr3_nt: TGTGCCAGCAGTGTGAGGTACGAGCAGTACTTC
j_call: TRBJ2-7; d_call: NA; clone_size: few; v_call: TRBV2; cdr3_aa: CASAIWANYEQYF; cdr3_nt: TGTGCCAGCGCAATTTGGGCCAACTACGAGCAGTACTTC
j_call: TRBJ1-1; d_call: NA; clone_size: few; v_call: TRBV5-1; cdr3_aa: CASSQNTEAFF; cdr3_nt: TGCGCCAGCAGCCAGAACACTGAAGCTTTCTTT
j_call: TRBJ2-7; d_call: NA; clone_size: NA; v_call: TRBV7-2; cdr3_aa: CASSPQGNAYEQYF; cdr3_nt: TGTGCCAGCAGCCCGCAGGGGAACGCCTACGAGCAGTACTTC
j_call: TRBJ1-6; d_call: TRBD1; clone_size: NA; v_call: TRBV5-1; cdr3_aa: CASSLNRGEEGSPLHF; cdr3_nt: TGCGCCAGCAGCTTGAACAGGGGCGAGGAAGGGTCACCCCTCCACTTT
j_call: TRBJ2-1; d_call: NA; clone_size: few; v_call: TRBV5-1; cdr3_aa: CASSPLMRGGNEQFF; cdr3_nt: TGCGCCAGCAGCCCACTTATGCGGGGAGGCAATGAGCAGTTCTTC
j_call: TRBJ2-1; d_call: TRBD1; clone_size: NA; v_call: TRBV10-3; cdr3_aa: CAISAGQGNNEQFF; cdr3_nt: TGTGCCATCAGTGCTGGACAGGGGAACAATGAGCAGTTCTTC
j_call: TRBJ2-1; d_call: TRBD2; clone_size: few; v_call: TRBV6-6; cdr3_aa: CASSSWGGAYNEQFF; cdr3_nt: TGTGCCAGCAGTTCATGGGGGGGGGCCTACAATGAGCAGTTCTTC
j_call: TRBJ2-1; d_call: NA; clone_size: many; v_call: TRBV5-4; cdr3_aa: CAYRLRSFNEQFF; cdr3_nt: TGTGCCTATCGACTTAGATCCTTCAATGAGCAGTTCTTC
j_call: TRBJ1-1; d_call: NA; clone_size: few; v_call: TRBV7-9; cdr3_aa: CASSLGEAVNTEAFF; cdr3_nt: TGTGCCAGCAGCTTAGGAGAAGCAGTGAACACTGAAGCTTTCTTT
j_call: TRBJ2-3; d_call: NA; clone_size: few; v_call: TRBV4-3; cdr3_aa: CASSQRLNTDTQYF; cdr3_nt: TGCGCCAGCAGCCAGCGGCTTAACACAGATACGCAGTATTTT
j_call: TRBJ2-6; d_call: TRBD1; clone_size: NA; v_call: TRBV6-5; cdr3_aa: CASSYPLDRENVLTF; cdr3_nt: TGTGCCAGCAGTTACCCTTTAGACAGGGAGAACGTCCTGACTTTC
j_call: TRBJ2-7; d_call: NA; clone_size: many; v_call: TRBV10-3; cdr3_aa: CAISDRGNSYEQYF; cdr3_nt: TGTGCCATCAGTGACCGGGGCAACTCCTACGAGCAGTACTTC
j_call: TRBJ1-1; d_call: TRBD1; clone_size: NA; v_call: TRBV6-6; cdr3_aa: CASSSISKAGQGEF; cdr3_nt: TGTGCCAGCAGTTCTATTTCTAAGGCGGGACAGGGGGAATTT
j_call: TRBJ2-1; d_call: NA; clone_size: NA; v_call: TRBV7-2; cdr3_aa: CASSPGGAESNEQFF; cdr3_nt: TGTGCCAGCAGCCCTGGGGGGGCGGAAAGCAATGAGCAGTTCTTC
j_call: TRBJ2-7; d_call: NA; clone_size: NA; v_call: TRBV4-3; cdr3_aa: CASRRNSGIERREQYF; cdr3_nt: TGCGCCAGCAGGCGAAATTCCGGGATAGAGAGGCGGGAGCAGTACTTC
j_call: TRBJ2-5; d_call: TRBD2; clone_size: few; v_call: TRBV5-1; cdr3_aa: CASSLAGVQETQYF; cdr3_nt: TGCGCCAGCAGCTTAGCGGGGGTCCAAGAGACCCAGTACTTC
j_call: TRBJ1-1; d_call: NA; clone_size: NA; v_call: TRBV5-6; cdr3_aa: CASSLGASTEAFF; cdr3_nt: TGTGCCAGCAGCTTGGGTGCTAGCACTGAAGCTTTCTTT
j_call: TRBJ1-2; d_call: NA; clone_size: NA; v_call: TRBV6-5; cdr3_aa: CASSPQTNYGYTF; cdr3_nt: TGTGCCAGCAGCCCCCAGACTAACTATGGCTACACCTTC
j_call: TRBJ2-2; d_call: NA; clone_size: NA; v_call: TRBV7-2; cdr3_aa: CASSLAAGRVTGELFF; cdr3_nt: TGTGCCAGCAGCTTAGCGGCAGGGCGAGTCACCGGGGAGCTGTTTTTT
j_call: TRBJ1-2; d_call: NA; clone_size: NA; v_call: TRBV29-1; cdr3_aa: CSVLRTATGYTF; cdr3_nt: TGCAGCGTTCTAAGGACAGCCACCGGCTACACCTTC
j_call: TRBJ2-3; d_call: NA; clone_size: few; v_call: TRBV29-1; cdr3_aa: CSVEARLNYRTDTQYF; cdr3_nt: TGCAGCGTTGAAGCCAGACTTAATTATAGGACAGATACGCAGTATTTT
j_call: TRBJ2-5; d_call: NA; clone_size: NA; v_call: TRBV5-1; cdr3_aa: CASRGETETQYF; cdr3_nt: TGCGCCAGCAGGGGGGAGACAGAGACCCAGTACTTC
j_call: TRBJ2-6; d_call: NA; clone_size: NA; v_call: TRBV6-5; cdr3_aa: CASRRDSSGANVLTF; cdr3_nt: TGTGCCAGCAGGAGAGACAGCTCTGGGGCCAACGTCCTGACTTTC
j_call: TRBJ1-1; d_call: NA; clone_size: NA; v_call: TRBV2; cdr3_aa: CASTGEGDTEAFF; cdr3_nt: TGTGCCAGCACCGGTGAGGGAGACACTGAAGCTTTCTTT
j_call: TRBJ2-5; d_call: NA; clone_size: few; v_call: TRBV7-9; cdr3_aa: CASSLRRGTRGTQETQYF; cdr3_nt: TGTGCCAGCAGCTTAAGGAGAGGGACTCGGGGTACTCAAGAGACCCAGTACTTC
j_call: TRBJ2-7; d_call: NA; clone_size: NA; v_call: TRBV18; cdr3_aa: CASSTPGSYEQYF; cdr3_nt: TGTGCCAGCTCGACTCCAGGGTCCTACGAGCAGTACTTC
j_call: TRBJ2-1; d_call: NA; clone_size: NA; v_call: TRBV6-5; cdr3_aa: CASSWSNEQFF; cdr3_nt: TGTGCCAGCAGTTGGAGCAATGAGCAGTTCTTC
j_call: TRBJ2-2; d_call: TRBD1; clone_size: NA; v_call: TRBV29-1; cdr3_aa: CSVENDRGTGELFF; cdr3_nt: TGCAGCGTTGAAAATGACAGGGGAACCGGGGAGCTGTTTTTT
j_call: TRBJ2-3; d_call: NA; clone_size: NA; v_call: TRBV5-1; cdr3_aa: CASSFGGASTDTQYF; cdr3_nt: TGCGCCAGCAGCTTTGGAGGGGCCAGCACAGATACGCAGTATTTT
j_call: TRBJ2-7; d_call: NA; clone_size: few; v_call: TRBV6-1; cdr3_aa: CASSEGWSSYEQYF; cdr3_nt: TGTGCCAGCAGTGAAGGGTGGAGCTCCTACGAGCAGTACTTC
j_call: TRBJ2-5; d_call: NA; clone_size: few; v_call: TRBV29-1; cdr3_aa: CSVHRTVQETQYF; cdr3_nt: TGCAGCGTGCATAGGACAGTTCAAGAGACCCAGTACTTC
j_call: TRBJ2-2; d_call: TRBD1; clone_size: NA; v_call: TRBV30; cdr3_aa: CAWSLQGGGELFF; cdr3_nt: TGTGCCTGGAGTCTACAGGGGGGCGGGGAGCTGTTTTTT
j_call: TRBJ1-1; d_call: NA; clone_size: few; v_call: TRBV6-5; cdr3_aa: CASSSPPGFDTEAFF; cdr3_nt: TGTGCCAGCAGTTCCCCCCCCGGGTTTGACACTGAAGCTTTCTTT
j_call: TRBJ1-4; d_call: NA; clone_size: NA; v_call: TRBV15; cdr3_aa: CATSRDFGAPNEKLFF; cdr3_nt: TGTGCCACCAGCAGAGACTTTGGCGCCCCTAATGAAAAACTGTTTTTT